The clone carrying this T cell receptor (beta chain) was recorded at least ten times. Its antigen remains unidentified. This CDR3 comprises 16 residues. V lost 7 bases and J lost 2; bases outside the gene matches: 12. Germline values: CDR1 SNHLY, CDR2 FYNNEI. These data belong to a study of T cells in Graves' hyperthyroidism and ophthalmopathy. The study, taken as a whole, reports: Ophthalmopathy was separated from stable hyperthyroidism by a 13 V-J model. Most expanded thyroid clonotypes above 0.001 also appeared in blood.

The PBMCs had their origin in about 9.7 ml of fresh peripheral blood. Regions amplified from RNA transcripts were the TCR beta CDR3 regions. With the HTBI primer set, the TCR CDR3 went through a first round of RT-PCR. TCRdb redid the calling of the multiplex PCR reads with MiXCR, one entry per CDR3 protein. The sample lists 140,000 or so distinct CDR3 sequences; roughly a fifth were seen once. This chain links TRBV2 with TRBJ2-3; TRBD1 agrees at 7 bases. The TCR originated in a woman in her 50s with Graves' hyperthyroidism that later progressed to Graves' ophthalmopathy. The source material was blood. CDR3 protein: CASTPQGLMNTDTQYF. CDR3 nucleotides: TGTGCCAGCACCCCACAGGGGTTGATGAACACAGATACGCAGTATTTT. Full variable domain (missing parts from reference TRBV2 and TRBJ2-3): EPEVTQTPSHQVTQMGQEVILRCVPISNHLYFYWYRQILGQKVEFLVSFYNNEISEKSEIFDDQFSVERPDGSNFTLKIRSTKLEDSAMYFCASTPQGLMNTDTQYFGPGTRLTVL.